This T cell receptor (beta chain) was recovered during a study of shared clonotypes between healthy human individuals. General observations from the study: Generation probability values for non-shared clonotypes were lower than those for clonotypes shared by all four donors.

This CDR3 has 14 amino acids. The germline V and J ends were trimmed by 6 bases and 1 base, with 12 bases remaining between them. The V gene's germline CDR1 is MRHNA and CDR2 SNTAGT. The table lists this clone with a few counts. Its antigen remains unknown. TCRdb's copy holds only in-frame clones and misses some; the assay was immunoSEQ multiplex PCR. The table includes 2 million to 3 million clones, 80% to 95% detected once. This chain joins TRBV6-4 and TRBJ1-1; D is uncertain. The TCR sequence derives from a man aged 18 to 30 in good health. Some clones in this sample may be carry-over from other donors' samples. The sequenced sample was naive CD4+ T cells from PBMCs. The subset: CD45RA+ positively selected. Here the CDR3 reads CASSMGLGNTEAFF. DNA for the CDR3: TGTGCCAGCAGCATGGGCTTGGGGAACACTGAAGCTTTCTTT.